This T cell receptor (beta chain) derives from a study of identifying expanded T cells in peripheral blood. Findings of the study overall: Roughly 1.1 clones differed between technical replicates, versus roughly 16 and 20 over time.

To note about this clone: As yet, its antigen is unknown.

Trimming removed 2 bases from V and 3 bases from J, with 7 bases in between. This CDR3 comprises 13 residues. Germline CDR1 SGHNT, CDR2 YENEEA. Sequenced by immunoSEQ multiplex PCR; TCRdb stores in-frame clones only, minus some. Altogether over 45,000 clones are present, about 85% being singletons, with the ten largest covering approximately 17%. The specimen sequenced was blood. The TCR originated in a person aged 18 to 75 in good health. The rearrangement joins TRBV11-3 to TRBJ1-1; D is unresolved. CDR3 nucleotide sequence: TGTGCCAGCAGCTTACGAGACGACACTGAAGCTTTCTTT. Protein product: CASSLRDDTEAFF.